Reported below is one TCR beta chain. TCRdb's copy holds only in-frame clones and misses some; the assay was immunoSEQ multiplex PCR. The table includes tens of thousands of clones, roughly 80% detected once. The CDR3 sequence is 19 residues long. J lost 2 bases, V lost 1 base, and 12 bases had no gene match. Germline CDR1 is SGHDT and CDR2 is YYEEEE. The source of the sample is a study of control samples from healthy donors and cancer patients. V usage is TRBV5-6 and J usage is TRBJ2-6, with 7 bases identical to TRBD2. This clonotype was obtained from a man between 45 and 60 years old in good health. Sequenced input: blood. CDR3 nucleotides: TGTGCCAGCAGCTTGTGGCGGGGGATCAGACGACCTGGGGCCAACGTCCTGACTTTC. Translating gives CASSLWRGIRRPGANVLTF.